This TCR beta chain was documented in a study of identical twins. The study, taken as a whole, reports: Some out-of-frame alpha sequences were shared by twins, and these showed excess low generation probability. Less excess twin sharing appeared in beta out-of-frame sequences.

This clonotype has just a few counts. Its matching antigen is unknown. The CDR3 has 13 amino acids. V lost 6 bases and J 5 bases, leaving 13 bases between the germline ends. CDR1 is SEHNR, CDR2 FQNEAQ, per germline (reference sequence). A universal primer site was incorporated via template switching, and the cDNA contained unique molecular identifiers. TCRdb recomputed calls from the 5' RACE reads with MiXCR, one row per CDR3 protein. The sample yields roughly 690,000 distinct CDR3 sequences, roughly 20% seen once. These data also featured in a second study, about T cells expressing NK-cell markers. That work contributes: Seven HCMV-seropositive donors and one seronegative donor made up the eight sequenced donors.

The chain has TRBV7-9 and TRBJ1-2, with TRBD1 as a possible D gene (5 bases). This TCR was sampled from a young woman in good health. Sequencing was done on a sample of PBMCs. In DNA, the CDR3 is TGTGCCAGCAGAATTGGGACGGAGTATGGCTACACCTTC. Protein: CASRIGTEYGYTF.